This T cell receptor beta chain appears in the sequencing data of a study of cytomegalovirus exposure and HLA in healthy donors. Whole-study findings and limits: A later analysis appeared to link common viral pathogens to several of the most significant clusters. Within a later analysis, the majority of CMV-associated TCR beta chains appeared HLA-restricted. Equally common other TCR beta chains were less clonally expanded than HLA-associated ones, a later analysis found. Previously analyzed data showed that most TCR beta V segments were productive at a frequency of about 87% or about 30%.

A word on this clone: Its antigen is not known.

The PCR made use of 60 Vbeta and 13 Jbeta primers. Sequencing used immunoSEQ multiplex PCR; TCRdb keeps in-frame clones, though not all of them. Its table records some 120,000 clones. Germline V gives CDR1 SGHNT, CDR2 YYREEE (reference sequence). Between the trimmed V and J ends, which lost 1 base and 6 bases, there was a span of 7 bases. The CDR3 runs 13 residues. The specimen was PBMCs. The TCR was taken from a man aged 40-50 years in good health and CMV-seropositive. This chain uses TRBV5-4 with TRBJ2-2; D is undetermined. CDR3 DNA: TGTGCCAGCAGCTTGTTTAGCTCCGGGGAGCTGTTTTTT. Translation: CASSLFSSGELFF.